The clone carrying this T cell receptor (beta chain) was picked up a small number of times. The sample comes from a study of blood T cell repertoires in COVID-19. At the level of the study: In each case, the material was cDNA or gDNA derived from T cells, B-cell-depleted T cells, or PBMCs.

The CDR3 has 16 residues. In the original processing: Scientists estimated how many nucleated cells there were by amplifying reference gene primers. Sequencing was performed with immunoSEQ multiplex PCR; in TCRdb, only in-frame clones are kept and a portion is missing. D and trimming come from the DNA, and the V and J calls and clone size come from that table. The sample carries roughly 300,000 clones, 87% recorded once. Recruits, aged about 18 to 100 years, lived in around 24 US areas. Allocation to cohorts depended on clinical history reported by the participants. The receptor comes from a woman between 25 and 40 years old who had recovered from COVID-19. Source material: PBMCs or T cells enriched from blood (not recorded which). V is TRBV21-1 and J is TRBJ1-1; the D segment call TRBD1 is taken from the table without a DNA check. TRBV21-1 is a pseudogene. The CDR3 sequence: CASSNLGRPKNTEAFF. CDR3 nucleotides: TGTGCCAGCAGCAATTTGGGGCGACCTAAGAACACTGAAGCTTTCTTT.